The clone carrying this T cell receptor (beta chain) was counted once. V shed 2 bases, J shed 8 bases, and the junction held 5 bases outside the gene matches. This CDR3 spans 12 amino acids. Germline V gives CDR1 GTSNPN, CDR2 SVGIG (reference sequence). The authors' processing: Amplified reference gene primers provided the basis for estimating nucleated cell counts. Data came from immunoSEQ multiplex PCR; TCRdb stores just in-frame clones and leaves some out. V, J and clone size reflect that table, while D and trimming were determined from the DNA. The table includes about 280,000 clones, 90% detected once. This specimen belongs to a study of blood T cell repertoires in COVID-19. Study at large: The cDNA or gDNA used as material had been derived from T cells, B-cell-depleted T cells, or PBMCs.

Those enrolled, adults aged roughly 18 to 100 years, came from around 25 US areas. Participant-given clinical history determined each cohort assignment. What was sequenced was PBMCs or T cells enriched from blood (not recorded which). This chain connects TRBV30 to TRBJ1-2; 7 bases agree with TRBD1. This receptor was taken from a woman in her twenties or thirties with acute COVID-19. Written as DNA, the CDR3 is TGTGCCTGGAGTTTAGGGGGCTGGGGCTACACCTTC. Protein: CAWSLGGWGYTF.